This TCR beta chain comes out of a study of CD8 T cells in Susac syndrome. Study results and limitations: The study recognized that its TCR sequencing and HLA analysis covered a relatively small number of individuals.

RNA, at roughly 0.45 to 1 ug, was reverse transcribed with random hexamers. TCRdb re-called the immunoSEQ multiplex PCR reads with MiXCR, one entry per CDR3 protein. The sample lists about 240,000 distinct CDR3 sequences; approximately 95% were seen once. There are 15 residues in the CDR3. Germline lookup yields CDR1 GTSNPN and CDR2 SVGIG (reference sequence). V gave up 2 bases and J gave up 6 bases; unmatched junction bases: 9. Comment on this clonotype: Its target is not known.

The rearrangement uses TRBV30 and TRBJ2-4, with 8 positions matching TRBD1. This TCR was sampled from a human donor with Susac syndrome. Sequenced material: CD4+ T cells from PBMCs. CDR3 protein: CAWSRGGQGANIQYF. The CDR3 nucleotides read TGTGCCTGGAGTCGAGGCGGTCAGGGGGCAAACATTCAGTACTTC. Full variable domain (rest looked up from reference TRBV30 and TRBJ2-4): SQTIHQWPATLVQPVGSPLSLECTVEGTSNPNLYWYRQAAGRGLQLLFYSVGIGQISSEVPQNLSASRPQDRQFILSSKKLLLSDSGFYLCAWSRGGQGANIQYFGAGTRLSVL.